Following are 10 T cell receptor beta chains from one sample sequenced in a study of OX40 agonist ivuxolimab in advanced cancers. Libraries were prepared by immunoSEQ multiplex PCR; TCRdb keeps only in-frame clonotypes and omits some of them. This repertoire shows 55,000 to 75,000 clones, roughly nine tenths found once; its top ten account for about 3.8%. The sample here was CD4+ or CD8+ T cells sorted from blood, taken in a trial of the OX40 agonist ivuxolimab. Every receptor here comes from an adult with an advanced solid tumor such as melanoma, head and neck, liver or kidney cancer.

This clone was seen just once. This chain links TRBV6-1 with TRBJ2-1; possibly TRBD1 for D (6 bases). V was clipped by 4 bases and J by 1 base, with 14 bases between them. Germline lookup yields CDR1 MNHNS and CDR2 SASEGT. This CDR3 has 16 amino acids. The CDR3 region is CASSAGAPGSYNEQFF. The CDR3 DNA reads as TGTGCCAGCAGTGCAGGGGCGCCGGGGTCCTACAATGAGCAGTTCTTC.

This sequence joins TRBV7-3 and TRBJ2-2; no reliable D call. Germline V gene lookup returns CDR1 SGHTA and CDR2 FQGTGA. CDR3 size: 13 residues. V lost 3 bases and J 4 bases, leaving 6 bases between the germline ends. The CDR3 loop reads CASSLVPTGELFF. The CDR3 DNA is TGTGCCAGCAGCTTGGTTCCCACCGGGGAGCTGTTTTTT.

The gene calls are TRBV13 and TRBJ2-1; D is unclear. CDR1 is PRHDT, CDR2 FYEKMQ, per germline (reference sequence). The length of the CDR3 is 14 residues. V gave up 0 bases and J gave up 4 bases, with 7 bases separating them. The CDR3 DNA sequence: TGTGCCAGCAGCTTAGGGCGAGAATACAATGAGCAGTTCTTC. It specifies CASSLGREYNEQFF.

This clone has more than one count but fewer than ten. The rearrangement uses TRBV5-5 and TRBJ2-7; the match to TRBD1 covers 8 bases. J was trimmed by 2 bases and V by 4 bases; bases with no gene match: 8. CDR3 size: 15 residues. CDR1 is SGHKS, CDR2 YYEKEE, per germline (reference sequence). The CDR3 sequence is CASSMQGQEAYEQYF. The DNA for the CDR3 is TGTGCCAGCAGCATGCAGGGACAGGAGGCCTACGAGCAGTACTTC. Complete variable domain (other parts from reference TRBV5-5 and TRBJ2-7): DAGVTQSPTHLIKTRGQQVTLRCSPISGHKSVSWYQQVLGQGPQFIFQYYEKEERGRGNFPDRFSARQFPNYSSELNVNALLLGDSALYLCASSMQGQEAYEQYFGPGTRLTVT.

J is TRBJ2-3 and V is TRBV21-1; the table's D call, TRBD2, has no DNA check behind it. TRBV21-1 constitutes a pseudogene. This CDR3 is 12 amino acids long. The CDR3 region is CASTRGFNTQYF. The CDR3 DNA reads TGTGCCAGCACCCGCGGGTTTAATACGCAGTATTTT.

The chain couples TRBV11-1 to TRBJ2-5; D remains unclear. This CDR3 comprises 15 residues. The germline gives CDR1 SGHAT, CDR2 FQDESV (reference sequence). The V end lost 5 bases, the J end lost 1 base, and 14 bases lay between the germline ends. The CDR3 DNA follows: TGTGCCAGCAGCCAAGCCCCGTCCCCCCAAGAGACCCAGTACTTC. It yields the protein CASSQAPSPQETQYF.

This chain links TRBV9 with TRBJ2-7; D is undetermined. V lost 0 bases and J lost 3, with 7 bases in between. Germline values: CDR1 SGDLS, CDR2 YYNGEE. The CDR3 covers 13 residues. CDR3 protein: CASSVGEYYEQYF. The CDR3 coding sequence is TGTGCCAGCAGCGTAGGCGAATACTACGAGCAGTACTTC.

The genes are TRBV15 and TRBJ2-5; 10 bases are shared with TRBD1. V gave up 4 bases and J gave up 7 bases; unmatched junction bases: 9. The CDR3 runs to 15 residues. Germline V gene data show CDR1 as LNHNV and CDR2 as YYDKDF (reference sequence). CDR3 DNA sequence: TGTGCCACCAGCACCGACAGGGGGCCGGCGGGGACCCAGTACTTC. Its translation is CATSTDRGPAGTQYF.

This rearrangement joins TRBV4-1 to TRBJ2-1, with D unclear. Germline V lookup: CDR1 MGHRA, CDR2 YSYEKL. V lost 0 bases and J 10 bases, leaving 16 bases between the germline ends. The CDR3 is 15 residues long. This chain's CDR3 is CASSQDSLGSWEQFF. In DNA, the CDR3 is TGCGCCAGCAGCCAAGACAGTCTAGGATCTTGGGAGCAGTTCTTC.

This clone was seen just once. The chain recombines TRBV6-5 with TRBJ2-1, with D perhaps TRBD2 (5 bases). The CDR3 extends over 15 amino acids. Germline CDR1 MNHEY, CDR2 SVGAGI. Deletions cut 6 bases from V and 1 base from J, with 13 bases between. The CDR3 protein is CASSSPPGSYNEQFF. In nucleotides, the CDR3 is TGTGCCAGCAGCTCCCCCCCGGGGTCCTACAATGAGCAGTTCTTC.